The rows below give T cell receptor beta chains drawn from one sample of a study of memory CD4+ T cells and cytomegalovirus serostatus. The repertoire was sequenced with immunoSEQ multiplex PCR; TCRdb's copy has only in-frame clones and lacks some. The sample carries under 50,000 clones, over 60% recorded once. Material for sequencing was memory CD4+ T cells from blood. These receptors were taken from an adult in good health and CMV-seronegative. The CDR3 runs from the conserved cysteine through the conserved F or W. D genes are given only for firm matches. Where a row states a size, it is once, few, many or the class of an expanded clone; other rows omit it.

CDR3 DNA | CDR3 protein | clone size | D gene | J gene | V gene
TGTGCCAGCAGTGTTGGCGGGGGGGCGCATGAGCAGTTCTTC | CASSVGGGAHEQFF | - | TRBD2 | TRBJ2-1 | TRBV6-1
TGTGCCAGCAGCCCCCGAACTAGCGGGGTGAGGGGAGAGACCCAGTACTTC | CASSPRTSGVRGETQYF | - | TRBD2 | TRBJ2-5 | TRBV7-2
TGCGCCAGCAGCAAGGGGGAGGGGACTGAAGCTTTCTTT | CASSKGEGTEAFF | - | - | TRBJ1-1 | TRBV5-1
TGTGCCAGCAGTCTTATTGGGAACAGGGACCATTCACCCCTCCACTTT | CASSLIGNRDHSPLHF | medium-sized | - | TRBJ1-6 | TRBV2
TGTGCCAGCAGTGTTACACCGGGACAGGGCACCGGGGAGCTGTTTTTT | CASSVTPGQGTGELFF | few | TRBD1 | TRBJ2-2 | TRBV25-1
TGTGCCAGCAGTGAATTCGCAAGTCAAGAGACCCAGTACTTC | CASSEFASQETQYF | - | - | TRBJ2-5 | TRBV6-1
TGTGCCTGGAGTGACAGGCGCCTGAACACTGAAGCTTTCTTT | CAWSDRRLNTEAFF | - | - | TRBJ1-1 | TRBV30
TGTGCCAGCAGTTCCAGGGCCCACTATGGCTACACCTTC | CASSSRAHYGYTF | - | - | TRBJ1-2 | TRBV27
TGTGCCAGCAGTAGTCGGGGGGCCTTGAACACCGGGGAGCTGTTTTTT | CASSSRGALNTGELFF | once | - | TRBJ2-2 | TRBV25-1
TGTGCCACCAGCAGACCGACGGTCTCGCGGACATTATATTTT | CATSRPTVSRTLYF | - | - | TRBJ1-3 | TRBV15
TGCGCCAGCAGTGAGGGATGGAGAGGCGAGCAGTACTTC | CASSEGWRGEQYF | - | - | TRBJ2-7 | TRBV5-1
TGTGTCAGCAGGGAAACAGGGCTTAATGAAAAACTGTTTTTT | CVSRETGLNEKLFF | - | - | TRBJ1-4 | TRBV2
TGCGCCAGCAGCCCGCCGGGACAGGGATTCGCCGGGGAGCTGTTTTTT | CASSPPGQGFAGELFF | - | TRBD1 | TRBJ2-2 | TRBV5-1
TGTGCCATCAGCCCCGGTTTCTCTGGAAACACCATATATTTT | CAISPGFSGNTIYF | medium-sized | - | TRBJ1-3 | TRBV10-3
TGTGCCAGCAGCAGGGACAACTATGGCTACACCTTC | CASSRDNYGYTF | - | - | TRBJ1-2 | TRBV11-3
TGTGCCATAGGACTAGCGGGGGGGGTTAATGAGCAGTTCTTC | CAIGLAGGVNEQFF | - | TRBD2 | TRBJ2-1 | TRBV10-3
TGTGCCAGCAGTGTACTAGCGGGGACATTAGAGACCCAGTACTTC | CASSVLAGTLETQYF | - | TRBD2 | TRBJ2-5 | TRBV6-4
TGCGCCAGCAGCTTAGCCACTGAAGCTTTCTTT | CASSLATEAFF | few | - | TRBJ1-1 | TRBV5-1
TGCGCCAGCAGCTTGGTAGAATCTTCGAGAGCTGAAGCTTTCTTT | CASSLVESSRAEAFF | - | - | TRBJ1-1 | TRBV5-1
TGTGCCATCAGTGCCTATGGACGGTCCTCCGAGGAGCTGTTTTTT | CAISAYGRSSEELFF | - | - | TRBJ2-2 | TRBV10-3
TGCGCCAGCAGCTCCTCGATCAGGGGGCGCTTCGGGACTCGGTCCACCGAGGCTTTCTTT | CASSSSIRGRFGTRSTEAFF | - | TRBD1 | TRBJ1-1 | TRBV5-1
TGTGCCTGGGATGAGGGTTCTCACTCGATCAATCAGCCCCAGCATTTT | CAWDEGSHSINQPQHF | - | - | TRBJ1-5 | TRBV30
TGTGCCAGCAGCAGCACCGGGACAGCAAATTCACCCCTCCACTTT | CASSSTGTANSPLHF | - | TRBD1 | TRBJ1-6 | TRBV7-2
TGTGCCAGCAGCTCCTTAGCGGGGGGAGTACCCAATGAGCAGTTCTTC | CASSSLAGGVPNEQFF | - | TRBD2 | TRBJ2-1 | TRBV11-2
TGTGCCAGCAGCCAGGGACCGGGACTCGGCACAGATACGCAGTATTTT | CASSQGPGLGTDTQYF | - | - | TRBJ2-3 | TRBV4-2
TGTGCTAGTGGTTTGGACTTTAGTACTGAAGCTTTCTTT | CASGLDFSTEAFF | - | - | TRBJ1-1 | TRBV12-5
TGTGCCAGTAGTGGTGGGACTAGCGGGGCGGCAGATACGCAGTATTTT | CASSGGTSGAADTQYF | few | TRBD2 | TRBJ2-3 | TRBV19